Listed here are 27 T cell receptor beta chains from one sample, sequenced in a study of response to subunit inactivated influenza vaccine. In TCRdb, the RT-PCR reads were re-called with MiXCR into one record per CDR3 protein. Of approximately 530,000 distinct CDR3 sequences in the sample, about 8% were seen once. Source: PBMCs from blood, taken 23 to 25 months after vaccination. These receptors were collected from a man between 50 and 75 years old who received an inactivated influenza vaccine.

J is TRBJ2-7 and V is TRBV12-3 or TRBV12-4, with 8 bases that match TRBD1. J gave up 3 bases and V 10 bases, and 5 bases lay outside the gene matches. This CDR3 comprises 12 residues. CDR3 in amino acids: CAIGQGGYEQYF. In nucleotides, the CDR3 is TGTGCCATCGGACAGGGTGGCTACGAGCAGTACTTC.

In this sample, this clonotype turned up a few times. This chain's CDR3 is CATTEETQYF. Here the CDR3 DNA reads TGTGCCACCACTGAAGAGACCCAGTACTTC. The rearrangement uses TRBV6-1 and TRBJ2-5, with D unresolved. The germline V gene encodes CDR1 MNHNS and CDR2 SASEGT. The CDR3 extends over 10 amino acids. Trimming stripped 10 bases from V and 3 bases from J, with 6 bases between.

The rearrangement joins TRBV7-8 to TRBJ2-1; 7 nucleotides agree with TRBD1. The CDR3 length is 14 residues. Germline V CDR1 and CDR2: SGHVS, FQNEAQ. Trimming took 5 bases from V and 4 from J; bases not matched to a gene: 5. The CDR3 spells CASSAQQGYNEQFF. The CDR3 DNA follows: TGTGCCAGCAGCGCCCAACAGGGGTACAATGAGCAGTTCTTC.

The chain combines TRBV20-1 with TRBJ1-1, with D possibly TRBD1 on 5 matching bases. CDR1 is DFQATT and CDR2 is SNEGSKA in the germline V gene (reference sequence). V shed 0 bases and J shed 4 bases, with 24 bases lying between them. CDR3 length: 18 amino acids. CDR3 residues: CSARDLLGGGGVVTEAFF. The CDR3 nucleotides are TGCAGTGCTAGAGATTTATTGGGCGGGGGGGGAGTAGTCACTGAAGCTTTCTTT.

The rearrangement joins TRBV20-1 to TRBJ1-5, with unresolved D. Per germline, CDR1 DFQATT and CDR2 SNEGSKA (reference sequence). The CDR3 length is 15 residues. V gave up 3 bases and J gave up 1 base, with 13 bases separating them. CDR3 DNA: TGCAGTGCTAGGGGTCCCAGCACCAGCAATCAGCCCCAGCATTTT. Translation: CSARGPSTSNQPQHF.

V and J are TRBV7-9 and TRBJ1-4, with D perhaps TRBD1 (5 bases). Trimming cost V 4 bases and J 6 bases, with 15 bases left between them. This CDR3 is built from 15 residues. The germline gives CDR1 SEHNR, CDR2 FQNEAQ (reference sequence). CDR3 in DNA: TGTGCCAGCAGCTCGACCGGGACGGATTATGAAAAACTGTTTTTT. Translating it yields CASSSTGTDYEKLFF.

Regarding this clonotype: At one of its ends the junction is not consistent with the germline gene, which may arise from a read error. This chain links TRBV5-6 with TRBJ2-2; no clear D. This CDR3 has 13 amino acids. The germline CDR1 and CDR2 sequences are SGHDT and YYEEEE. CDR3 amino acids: CAGSSMNTGELFF. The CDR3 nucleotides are TGTGCCGGCAGCTCAATGAACACCGGGGAGCTGTTTTTT.

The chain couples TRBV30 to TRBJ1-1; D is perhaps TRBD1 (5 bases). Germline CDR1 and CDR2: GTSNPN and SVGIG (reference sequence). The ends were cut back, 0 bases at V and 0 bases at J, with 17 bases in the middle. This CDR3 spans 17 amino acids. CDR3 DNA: TGTGCCTGGAGTGTGGGGCGGCAGTTTTTTATGAACACTGAAGCTTTCTTT. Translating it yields CAWSVGRQFFMNTEAFF.

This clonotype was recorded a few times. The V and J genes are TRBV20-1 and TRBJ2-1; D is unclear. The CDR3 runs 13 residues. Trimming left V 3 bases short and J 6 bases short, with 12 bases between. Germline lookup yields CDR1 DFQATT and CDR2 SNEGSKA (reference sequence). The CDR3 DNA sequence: TGCAGTGCTAGGTCGGGCCTTAGCAATGAGCAGTTCTTC. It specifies CSARSGLSNEQFF.

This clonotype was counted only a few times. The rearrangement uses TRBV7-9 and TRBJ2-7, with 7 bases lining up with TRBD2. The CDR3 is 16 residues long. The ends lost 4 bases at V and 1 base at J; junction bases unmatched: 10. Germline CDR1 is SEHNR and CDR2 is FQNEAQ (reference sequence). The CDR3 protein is CASSYPRTSESYEQYF. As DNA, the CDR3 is TGTGCCAGCAGCTACCCCCGCACTAGCGAGTCCTACGAGCAGTACTTC.

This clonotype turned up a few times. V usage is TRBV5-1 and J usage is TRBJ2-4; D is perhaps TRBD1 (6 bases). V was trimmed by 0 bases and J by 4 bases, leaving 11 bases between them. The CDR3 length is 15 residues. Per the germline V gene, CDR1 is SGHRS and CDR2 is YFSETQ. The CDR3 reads CASSLVGTPKNIQYF. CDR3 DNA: TGCGCCAGCAGCTTGGTAGGGACACCAAAAAACATTCAGTACTTC.

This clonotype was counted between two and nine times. CDR3 sequence: CSVDRAGGGNEQFF. The CDR3 nucleotides are TGCAGCGTCGACCGAGCGGGGGGTGGCAATGAGCAGTTCTTC. The chain links TRBV29-1 to TRBJ2-1; 9 nucleotides line up with TRBD2. From germline, CDR1 is SQVTM and CDR2 ANQGSEA. The CDR3 is 14 amino acids. V lost 6 bases, J lost 6 bases, and 9 bases stayed unmatched.

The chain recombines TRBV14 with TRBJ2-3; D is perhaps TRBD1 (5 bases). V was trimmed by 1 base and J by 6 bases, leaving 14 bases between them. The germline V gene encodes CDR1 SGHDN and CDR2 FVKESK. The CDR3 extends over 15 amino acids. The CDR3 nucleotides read TGTGCCAGCAGCCAAGGGGGCTGGATCCCGGATACGCAGTATTTT. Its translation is CASSQGGWIPDTQYF.

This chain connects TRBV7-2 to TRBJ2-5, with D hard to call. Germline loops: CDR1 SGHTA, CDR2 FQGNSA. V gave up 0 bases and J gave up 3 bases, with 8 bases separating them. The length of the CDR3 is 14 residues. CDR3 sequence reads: CASSLAQTKETQYF. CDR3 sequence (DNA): TGTGCCAGCAGCTTAGCCCAGACCAAAGAGACCCAGTACTTC.

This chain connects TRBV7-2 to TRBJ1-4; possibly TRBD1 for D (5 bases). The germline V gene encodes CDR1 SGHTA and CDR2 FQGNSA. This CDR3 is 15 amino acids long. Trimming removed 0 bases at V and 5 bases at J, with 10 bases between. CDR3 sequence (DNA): TGTGCCAGCAGCTTAGCCGGAGGGGTAAATGAAAAACTGTTTTTT. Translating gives CASSLAGGVNEKLFF.

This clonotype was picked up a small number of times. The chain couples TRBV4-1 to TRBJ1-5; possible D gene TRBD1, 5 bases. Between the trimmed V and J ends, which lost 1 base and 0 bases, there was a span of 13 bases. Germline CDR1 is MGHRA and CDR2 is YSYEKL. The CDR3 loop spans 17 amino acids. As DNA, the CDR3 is TGCGCCAGCAGCCAAGCCTCGGGACTGCCTAGCAATCAGCCCCAGCATTTT. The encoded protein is CASSQASGLPSNQPQHF.

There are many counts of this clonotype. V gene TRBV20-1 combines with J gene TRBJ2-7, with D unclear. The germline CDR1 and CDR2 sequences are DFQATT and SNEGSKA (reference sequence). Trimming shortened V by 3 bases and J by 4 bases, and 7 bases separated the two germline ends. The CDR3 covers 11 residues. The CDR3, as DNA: TGCAGTGCTAGGGGGAATTACGAGCAGTACTTC. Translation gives CSARGNYEQYF.

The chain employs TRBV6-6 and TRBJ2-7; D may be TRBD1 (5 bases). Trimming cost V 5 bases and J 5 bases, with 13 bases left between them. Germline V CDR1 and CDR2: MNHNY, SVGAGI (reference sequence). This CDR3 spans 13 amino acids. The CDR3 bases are TGTGCCAGCAGTCTCCAGTGGGGCAACGAGCAGTACTTC. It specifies CASSLQWGNEQYF.

Here the CDR3 reads CSVLRNPGEQYF. CDR3 sequence (DNA): TGCAGCGTCCTCAGGAACCCGGGCGAGCAGTACTTC. The chain has TRBV29-1 and TRBJ2-7; D not resolved. The CDR3 consists of 12 residues. Germline V gene lookup returns CDR1 SQVTM and CDR2 ANQGSEA. The germline V and J ends were trimmed by 6 bases and 6 bases, with 15 bases remaining between them.

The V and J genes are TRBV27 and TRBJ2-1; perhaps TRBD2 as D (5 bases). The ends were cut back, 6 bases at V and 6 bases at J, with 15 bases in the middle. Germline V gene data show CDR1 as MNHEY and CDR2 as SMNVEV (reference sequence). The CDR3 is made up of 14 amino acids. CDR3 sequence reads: CASRPSGRINEQFF. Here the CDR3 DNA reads TGTGCCAGCAGGCCGTCGGGGAGAATCAATGAGCAGTTCTTC.

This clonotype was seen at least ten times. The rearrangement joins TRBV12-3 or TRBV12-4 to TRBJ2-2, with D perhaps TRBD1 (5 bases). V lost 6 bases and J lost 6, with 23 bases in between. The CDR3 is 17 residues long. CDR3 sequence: CASSLLGRVIKAGELFF. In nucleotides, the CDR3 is TGTGCCAGCAGCCTTCTGGGCAGGGTCATTAAGGCCGGGGAGCTGTTTTTT.

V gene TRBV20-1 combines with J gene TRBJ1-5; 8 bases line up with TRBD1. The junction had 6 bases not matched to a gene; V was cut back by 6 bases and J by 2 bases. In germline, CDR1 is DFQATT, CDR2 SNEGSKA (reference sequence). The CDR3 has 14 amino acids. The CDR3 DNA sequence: TGCAGTGCACCCAGGGGGCCGGGCAATCAGCCCCAGCATTTT. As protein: CSAPRGPGNQPQHF.

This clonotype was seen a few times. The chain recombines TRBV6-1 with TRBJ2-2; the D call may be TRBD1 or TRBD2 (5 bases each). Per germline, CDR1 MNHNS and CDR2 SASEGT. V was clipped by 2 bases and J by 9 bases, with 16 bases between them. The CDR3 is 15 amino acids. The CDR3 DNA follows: TGTGCCAGCAGTGAATTATCTAGAGGGACGAGGGAGCTGTTTTTT. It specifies CASSELSRGTRELFF.

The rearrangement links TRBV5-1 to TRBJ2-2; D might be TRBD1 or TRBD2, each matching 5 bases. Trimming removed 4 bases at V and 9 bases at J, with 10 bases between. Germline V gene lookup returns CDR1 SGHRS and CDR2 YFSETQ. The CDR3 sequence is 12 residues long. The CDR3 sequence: CASSIGTRELFF. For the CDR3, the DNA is TGCGCCAGCAGCATCGGGACCAGGGAGCTGTTTTTT.

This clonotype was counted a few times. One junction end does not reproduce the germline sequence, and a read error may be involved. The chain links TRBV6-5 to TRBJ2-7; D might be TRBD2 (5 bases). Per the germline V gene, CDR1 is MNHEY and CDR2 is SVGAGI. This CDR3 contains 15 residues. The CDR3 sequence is CASSYTKGATYEQYF. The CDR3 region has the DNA TGTGCCAGCAGTTACACAAAGGGAGCCACCTACGAACAGTACTTC.

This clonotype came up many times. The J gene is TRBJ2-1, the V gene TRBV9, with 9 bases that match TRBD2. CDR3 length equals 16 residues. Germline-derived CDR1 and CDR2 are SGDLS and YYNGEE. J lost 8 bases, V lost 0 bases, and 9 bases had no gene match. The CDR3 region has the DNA TGTGCCAGCAGCGTAGGAAGTGCGGGAGGGCCCTATGAGCAGTTCTTC. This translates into CASSVGSAGGPYEQFF.

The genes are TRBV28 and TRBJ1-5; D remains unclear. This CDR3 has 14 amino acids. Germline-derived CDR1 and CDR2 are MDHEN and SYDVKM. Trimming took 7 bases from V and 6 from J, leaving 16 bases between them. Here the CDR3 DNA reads TGTGCCAGCAATGATAACCTACTTGGTCAGCCCCAGCATTTT. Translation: CASNDNLLGQPQHF.